This T cell receptor (beta chain) stems from a study of beta chain features in type 1 diabetes. Study background: The study examined about 100 million sorted cells across all samples. Study findings and constraints: Unsettled here was the matter of whether HLA type influences TCRB rearrangement. Relative to healthy donors, patients appeared to have naive, central memory and Treg TCRB repertoires that were more similar. VDJ junctions sequenced from type 1 diabetes patients showed fewer insertions and more deletions.

V was cut by 5 bases and J by 7 bases, with 11 bases left in between. Germline lookup yields CDR1 SEHNR and CDR2 FQNEAQ (reference sequence). The CDR3 is 12 residues long. Sequencing targeted expressed TCRB transcripts, as all isolated RNA had been reverse transcribed. Method: immunoSEQ multiplex PCR; TCRdb's copy keeps in-frame clones and lacks some. The sample lists around 150,000 clones; 6.9% were seen once. This clone has a count of ten or more. What it binds is not known. The chain combines TRBV7-9 with TRBJ1-1; possibly TRBD1 for D (5 bases). This TCR was sampled from a woman aged 25 to 39 in good health. Sample: central memory CD4+ T cells from blood. The CDR3 sequence is CASSPDINEAFF. The CDR3 DNA follows: TGTGCCAGCAGCCCGGACATCAATGAAGCTTTCTTT.